These 30 T cell receptor beta chains were sequenced from one sample in a study of blood T cell repertoires in COVID-19. Method: immunoSEQ multiplex PCR; TCRdb's copy keeps in-frame clones and lacks some. The data show approximately 140,000 clones, over 80% seen once. Sequencing was performed on peripheral blood. The receptors here all came from a man aged 40-50 years with active or convalescent COVID-19.

This clone has more than one count but fewer than ten. The gene calls are TRBV7-2 and TRBJ1-5; unclear D gene. The germline V gene has CDR1 SGHTA and CDR2 FQGNSA. The germline V and J ends were trimmed by 5 bases and 4 bases, with 15 bases remaining between them. This CDR3 is built from 15 residues. CDR3 nucleotides: TGTGCCAGCAGCCCGACCGGGGAAAAGAATCAGCCCCAGCATTTT. Translated: CASSPTGEKNQPQHF.

The CDR3 loop reads CASSSWTTRVGENTEAFF. The CDR3 region has the DNA TGTGCCAGCAGCTCTTGGACCACCAGGGTAGGGGAAAACACTGAAGCTTTCTTT. V usage is TRBV5-4 and J usage is TRBJ1-1, with a tentative D call TRBD1 (5 bases). CDR1 is SGHNT and CDR2 is YYREEE in the germline V gene (reference sequence). Deletions cut 3 bases from V and 2 bases from J, with 23 bases between. The CDR3 length is 18 residues. Looking up the rest from reference TRBV5-4 and TRBJ1-1 gives the full variable domain: ETGVTQSPTHLIKTRGQQVTLRCSSQSGHNTVSWYQQALGQGPQFIFQYYREEENGRGNFPPRFSGLQFPNYSSELNVNALELDDSALYLCASSSWTTRVGENTEAFFGQGTRLTVV.

As DNA, the CDR3 is TGTGCCAGCAGTCGACAGGGAATCTACAATGAGCAGTTCTTC. It codes for CASSRQGIYNEQFF. The rearrangement joins TRBV6-5 to TRBJ2-1; TRBD1 agrees at 7 bases. The V and J ends lost 5 bases and 3 bases, in that order; junction bases with no gene match: 4. This CDR3 comprises 14 residues. Germline lookup yields CDR1 MNHEY and CDR2 SVGAGI.

The chain is built from TRBV10-3 and TRBJ1-6; D may be TRBD1 (5 bases). Trimming shortened V by 10 bases and J by 5 bases, and 24 bases separated the two germline ends. The CDR3 extends over 17 amino acids. The germline V gene has CDR1 ENHRY and CDR2 SYGVKD. The CDR3 loop reads CATKERSLDTDNSPLHF. Here the CDR3 DNA reads TGTGCCACCAAAGAAAGAAGCTTGGACACGGATAATTCACCCCTCCACTTT.

The V call is TRBV4-3, the J call TRBJ2-5; TRBD1 might be the D (5 bases). This CDR3 region has 15 residues. The germline gives CDR1 LGHNA, CDR2 YSLEER. Trimming stripped 1 base from V and 5 bases from J, with 14 bases between. CDR3 amino acids: CASSQGGAGLETQYF. CDR3 nucleotide sequence: TGCGCCAGCAGCCAAGGTGGGGCAGGGCTGGAGACCCAGTACTTC.

The gene calls are TRBV19 and TRBJ1-6; D may be TRBD1 (5 bases). The CDR3 spans 14 residues. Germline V gives CDR1 LNHDA, CDR2 SQIVND (reference sequence). V was pared by 5 bases and J by 7 bases, with 12 bases between. In DNA form, the CDR3 reads TGTGCCAGTAGTCTCGGGCAGGGAAATTCACCCCTCCACTTT. Translating it yields CASSLGQGNSPLHF.

The chain couples TRBV15 to TRBJ2-2; TRBD1 might be the D (6 bases). The V and J ends lost 0 bases and 8 bases respectively, with 19 bases between them. CDR3 length equals 17 residues. Germline loops: CDR1 LNHNV, CDR2 YYDKDF (reference sequence). Here the CDR3 reads CATSRDLDRSFAGELFF. DNA for the CDR3: TGTGCCACCAGCAGAGATCTGGACAGAAGCTTTGCGGGGGAGCTGTTTTTT.

As DNA, the CDR3 is TGTGCCAGTAGTAGGGCGACGGGACAACCTTTTTCACCCCTCCACTTT. Encoded protein: CASSRATGQPFSPLHF. This sequence joins TRBV19 and TRBJ1-6; possibly TRBD1 for D (6 bases). Germline CDR1 reads LNHDA; CDR2 reads SQIVND (reference sequence). V gave up 4 bases and J gave up 9 bases, with 19 bases separating them. The CDR3 is 16 residues long. Complete variable domain (other parts from reference TRBV19 and TRBJ1-6): DGGITQSPKYLFRKEGQNVTLSCEQNLNHDAMYWYRQDPGQGLRLIYYSQIVNDFQKGDIAEGYSVSREKKESFPLTVTSAQKNPTAFYLCASSRATGQPFSPLHFGNGTRLTVT.

The chain is built from TRBV6-5 and TRBJ1-5, with a tentative D call TRBD1 (6 bases). Germline V gene data show CDR1 as MNHEY and CDR2 as SVGAGI. CDR3 length: 15 amino acids. Trimming cost V 5 bases and J 3 bases, with 14 bases left between them. CDR3: CASSLTGLNNQPQHF. In DNA form, the CDR3 reads TGTGCCAGCAGTCTTACAGGGCTGAACAATCAGCCCCAGCATTTT.

The chain combines TRBV18 with TRBJ2-3; TRBD1 aligns across 7 bases. The CDR3 runs to 14 residues. CDR1 and CDR2 from the germline V gene are KGHSH and LQKENI. The V and J ends lost 9 bases and 3 bases, in that order; junction bases with no gene match: 9. This CDR3 is CASSPGQKTDTQYF. Written as DNA, the CDR3 is TGTGCCAGTTCCCCGGGACAGAAGACAGATACGCAGTATTTT. Looking up the rest from reference TRBV18 and TRBJ2-3 gives the full variable domain: NAGVMQNPRHLVRRRGQEARLRCSPMKGHSHVYWYRQLPEEGLKFMVYLQKENIIDESGMPKERFSAEFPKEGPSILRIQQVVRGDSAAYFCASSPGQKTDTQYFGPGTRLTVL.

The chain recombines TRBV5-1 with TRBJ1-6, with a weak D call TRBD1 (6 bases). The CDR3 is made up of 16 amino acids. V lost 0 bases and J lost 6, with 13 bases in between. Looked up from germline, CDR1 is SGHRS and CDR2 is YFSETQ. As DNA, the CDR3 is TGCGCCAGCAGCTTGGCCGGGGGGCTCGGTAATTCACCCCTCCACTTT. This sequence encodes CASSLAGGLGNSPLHF.

The chain joins TRBV11-2 to TRBJ1-4; weak D call: TRBD1 (6 bases). V was clipped by 2 bases and J by 8 bases, with 15 bases between them. Germline V CDR1 and CDR2: SGHAT, FQNNGV. There are 15 residues in the CDR3. This CDR3 is CASSLHTGRVEKLFF. Written as DNA, the CDR3 is TGTGCCAGCAGCTTACATACAGGGAGGGTCGAAAAACTGTTTTTT.

The chain combines TRBV5-1 with TRBJ2-3; TRBD1 matches at 8 bases. CDR3 size: 13 residues. Trimming cost V 2 bases and J 8 bases; bases outside gene matches: 4. Germline V gene data show CDR1 as SGHRS and CDR2 as YFSETQ. The CDR3 coding sequence is TGCGCCAGCAGCTTAGACAGGGGTGGTACGCAGTATTTT. Translation gives CASSLDRGGTQYF.

CDR3 in DNA: TGTGCCAGCACTCTAGCCGGGACTAGCGTGGAGACCCAGTACTTC. Translating it yields CASTLAGTSVETQYF. The V and J genes are TRBV7-9 and TRBJ2-5; 10 bases fit TRBD2. Germline CDR1 and CDR2: SEHNR and FQNEAQ (reference sequence). The CDR3 is made up of 15 amino acids. J was trimmed by 5 bases and V by 7 bases; bases with no gene match: 10. Variable domain in full (rest from reference TRBV7-9 and TRBJ2-5): DTGVSQNPRHKITKRGQNVTFRCDPISEHNRLYWYRQTLGQGPEFLTYFQNEAQLEKSRLLSDRFSAERPKGSFSTLEIQRTEQGDSAMYLCASTLAGTSVETQYFGPGTRLLVL.

This clone was detected only once. The chain couples TRBV9 to TRBJ2-7; D perhaps matches TRBD2 (5 bases). The CDR3 has 14 residues. V dropped 2 bases and J dropped 3 bases, with 12 bases sitting between them. Germline V gene sequence: CDR1 SGDLS, CDR2 YYNGEE. CDR3 loop: CASSVRAGDYEQYF. The CDR3 DNA is TGTGCCAGCAGCGTCAGAGCCGGGGACTACGAGCAGTACTTC.

With regard to this clone: This sample also contains other DNA sequences that code for the same CDR3. This chain uses TRBV2 with TRBJ1-5; 9 nucleotides align to TRBD1. This CDR3 is built from 15 residues. The V and J ends lost 5 bases and 0 bases, in that order; junction bases with no gene match: 2. Germline assignment: CDR1 SNHLY and CDR2 FYNNEI. The CDR3 region has the DNA TGTGCCAGCAGTCAGGACAGGGGTAGCAATCAGCCCCAGCATTTT. Its protein product is CASSQDRGSNQPQHF.

The rearrangement joins TRBV6-4 to TRBJ2-3; TRBD1 matches at 11 bases. V shed 4 bases, J shed 2 bases, and the junction held 2 bases outside the gene matches. The CDR3 totals 15 residues. CDR1 and CDR2 from the germline V gene are MRHNA and SNTAGT. The CDR3 bases are TGTGCCAGCAGTGCCGGACAGGGGGCCACAGATACGCAGTATTTT. Encoded protein: CASSAGQGATDTQYF.

The chain links TRBV5-8 to TRBJ2-3, with D perhaps matching TRBD1 (6 bases). The CDR3 extends over 15 amino acids. V lost 0 bases and J 3 bases, leaving 11 bases between the germline ends. CDR1 is SGHTS, CDR2 YDEGEE, per germline. This CDR3 is CASSLGQGMTDTQYF. The CDR3 nucleotides are TGTGCCAGCAGCTTGGGGCAGGGGATGACAGATACGCAGTATTTT.

V usage is TRBV7-2 and J usage is TRBJ1-2, with a tentative D call TRBD1 (5 bases). This CDR3 has 15 residues. V shed 1 base and J shed 6 bases, with 15 bases lying between them. Germline values: CDR1 SGHTA, CDR2 FQGNSA. CDR3 bases: TGTGCCAGCAGCTTAGTTTTCAGGGAAGGAAATGGCTACACCTTC. As protein: CASSLVFREGNGYTF. The full variable domain, completed using reference TRBV7-2 and TRBJ1-2, is GAGVSQSPSNKVTEKGKDVELRCDPISGHTALYWYRQSLGQGLEFLIYFQGNSAPDKSGLPSDRFSAERTGGSVSTLTIQRTQQEDSAVYLCASSLVFREGNGYTFGSGTRLTVV.

The chain carries TRBV7-3 and TRBJ2-3; 8 positions agree with TRBD2. The J segment lost 6 bases and the V segment lost 5 bases, leaving 7 bases of the junction unmatched. CDR3 size: 14 residues. Germline CDR1 SGHTA, CDR2 FQGTGA. The CDR3 DNA reads as TGTGCCAGCAGCCTCGAGCGGGGGCTGGATACGCAGTATTTT. Its translation: CASSLERGLDTQYF.

The gene calls are TRBV7-8 and TRBJ1-6, with 8 bases that match TRBD1. CDR3 size: 17 residues. V shed 5 bases, J shed 0 bases, and the junction held 6 bases outside the gene matches. Germline lookup yields CDR1 SGHVS and CDR2 FQNEAQ. In nucleotides, the CDR3 is TGTGCCAGCAGCGCCAGACAGGGGAGCTCCTATAATTCACCCCTCCACTTT. Its protein is CASSARQGSSYNSPLHF.

This rearrangement joins TRBV28 to TRBJ1-2; a possible D gene is TRBD1 (5 bases). V shed 5 bases and J shed 2 bases, with 15 bases lying between them. CDR3 length equals 15 residues. From germline, CDR1 is MDHEN and CDR2 SYDVKM. For the CDR3, the DNA is TGTGCCAGCAGTGGGGGAGGGCAGGGAAACTATGGCTACACCTTC. It encodes CASSGGGQGNYGYTF.

The genes are TRBV2 and TRBJ1-3; 8 bases line up with TRBD1. This CDR3 has 15 amino acids. Germline loops: CDR1 SNHLY, CDR2 FYNNEI. With V trimmed by 6 bases and J by 5 bases, 9 bases remained unmatched. The CDR3 region is CASSELGTGRNTIYF. DNA for the CDR3: TGTGCCAGCAGCGAGTTGGGGACAGGCAGAAACACCATATATTTT.

This chain connects TRBV12-3 or TRBV12-4 to TRBJ2-1, with D possibly matching TRBD1 (6 bases). V was pared by 3 bases and J by 9 bases, with 12 bases between. The CDR3 loop spans 13 amino acids. For the CDR3, the DNA is TGTGCCAGCAGTTTCGACAGGTTGGTTGAGCAGTTCTTC. Amino acids: CASSFDRLVEQFF.

V gene TRBV5-1 combines with J gene TRBJ1-5; TRBD1 might be the D (5 bases). The germline V gene encodes CDR1 SGHRS and CDR2 YFSETQ. V shed 4 bases and J shed 3 bases, with 17 bases lying between them. The CDR3 runs 16 residues. The CDR3 loop is CASSPRVDIANQPQHF. In nucleotides, the CDR3 is TGCGCCAGCAGCCCCAGGGTTGATATCGCCAATCAGCCCCAGCATTTT.

The genes are TRBV5-1 and TRBJ2-7, with unresolved D. The germline V gene has CDR1 SGHRS and CDR2 YFSETQ. Deletions cut 3 bases from V and 1 base from J, with 5 bases between. The CDR3 sequence is 12 residues long. CDR3 loop: CASSYGSYEQYF. CDR3 coding DNA: TGCGCCAGCAGCTACGGTTCCTACGAGCAGTACTTC.

This sequence joins TRBV6-5 and TRBJ2-3, with a possible D match to TRBD1 (6 bases). CDR1 is MNHEY and CDR2 is SVGAGI in the germline V gene. This CDR3 is 15 amino acids long. Trimming pared 2 bases from V and 2 bases from J, leaving 11 bases between. CDR3 loop: CASSYMGAATDTQYF. DNA for the CDR3: TGTGCCAGCAGTTACATGGGGGCCGCCACAGATACGCAGTATTTT.

J is TRBJ1-5 and V is TRBV7-2, with TRBD1 as a possible D gene (5 bases). CDR3 length equals 13 residues. Germline-derived CDR1 and CDR2 are SGHTA and FQGNSA. V gave up 5 bases and J gave up 4 bases, with 9 bases separating them. DNA for the CDR3: TGTGCCAGCAGCCTACAGGTGAATCAGCCCCAGCATTTT. It yields the protein CASSLQVNQPQHF.

The CDR3 DNA is TGTGCCAGTGGACAGGGTTCGGGTAATGAGCAGTTCTTC. Protein sequence: CASGQGSGNEQFF. The rearrangement links TRBV9 to TRBJ2-1; the match to TRBD1 covers 8 bases. The CDR3 consists of 13 residues. The V gene's germline CDR1 is SGDLS and CDR2 YYNGEE. Germline trimming cut 8 bases from V and 7 bases from J; bases unmatched to any gene: 8.

The J gene is TRBJ2-7, the V gene TRBV27, with 7 nucleotides matching TRBD1. With V trimmed by 4 bases and J by 2 bases, 5 bases remained unmatched. The germline V gene encodes CDR1 MNHEY and CDR2 SMNVEV (reference sequence). CDR3 length: 14 amino acids. The chain's CDR3 is CASSSTGAPYEQYF. The CDR3 nucleotides are TGTGCCAGCAGTTCTACAGGGGCGCCCTACGAGCAGTACTTC.